The present T cell receptor (beta chain) was sequenced within a study of blood T cell repertoires in COVID-19. With V trimmed by 4 bases and J by 0 bases, 5 bases remained unmatched. CDR1 SGHRS and CDR2 YFSETQ come from the germline V gene. This CDR3 has 16 residues. Here immunoSEQ multiplex PCR was the method, and the copy in TCRdb shows in-frame clones only, minus some. This sample has around 110,000 clones, with around 90% found just once. The TCR was taken from a man in his forties with active or convalescent COVID-19. The sequenced material came from peripheral blood. The chain recombines TRBV5-1 with TRBJ2-5; 11 bases are shared with TRBD1. The CDR3 DNA sequence: TGCGCCAGCAGCGCCGGGACAGGGGGTTACCAAGAGACCCAGTACTTC. Translated: CASSAGTGGYQETQYF.